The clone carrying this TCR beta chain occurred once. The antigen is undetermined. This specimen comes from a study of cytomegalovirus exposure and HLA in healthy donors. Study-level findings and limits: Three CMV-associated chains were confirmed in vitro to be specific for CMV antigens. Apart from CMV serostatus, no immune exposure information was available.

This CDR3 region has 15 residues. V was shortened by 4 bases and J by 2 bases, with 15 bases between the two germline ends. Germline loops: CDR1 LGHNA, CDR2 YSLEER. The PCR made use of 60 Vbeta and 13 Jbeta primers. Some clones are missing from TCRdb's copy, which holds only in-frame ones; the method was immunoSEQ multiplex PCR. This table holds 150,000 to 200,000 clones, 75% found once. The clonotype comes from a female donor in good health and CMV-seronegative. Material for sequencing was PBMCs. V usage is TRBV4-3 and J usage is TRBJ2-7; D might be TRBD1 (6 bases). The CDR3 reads CASSPSPGAAYEQYF. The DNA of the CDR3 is TGCGCCAGCAGCCCCTCCCCAGGGGCTGCCTACGAGCAGTACTTC.